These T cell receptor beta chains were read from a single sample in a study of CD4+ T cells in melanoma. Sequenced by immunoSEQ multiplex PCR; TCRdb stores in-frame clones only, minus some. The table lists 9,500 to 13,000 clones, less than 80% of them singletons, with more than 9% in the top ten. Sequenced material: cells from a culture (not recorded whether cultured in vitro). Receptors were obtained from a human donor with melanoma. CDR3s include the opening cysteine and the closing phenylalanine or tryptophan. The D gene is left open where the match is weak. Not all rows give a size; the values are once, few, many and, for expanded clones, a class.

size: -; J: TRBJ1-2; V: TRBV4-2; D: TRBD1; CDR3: CASSQDYMGQVGGYTF; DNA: TGTGCCAGCAGCCAAGATTACATGGGACAGGTCGGTGGCTACACCTTC
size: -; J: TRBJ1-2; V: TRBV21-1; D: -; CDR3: CAPGGPGYTF; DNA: TGTGCCCCAGGAGGCCCCGGCTACACCTTC
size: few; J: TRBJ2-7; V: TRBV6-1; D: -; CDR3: CASSERGEYYEQYF; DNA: TGTGCCAGCAGTGAAAGGGGCGAATACTACGAGCAGTACTTC
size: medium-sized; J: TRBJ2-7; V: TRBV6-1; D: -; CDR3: CASPDSSYEQYF; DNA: TGTGCCAGCCCTGACAGTTCCTACGAGCAGTACTTC
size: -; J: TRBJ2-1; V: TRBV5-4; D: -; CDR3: CASSRARNNEQFF; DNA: TGTGCCAGCAGCCGGGCGAGGAACAATGAGCAGTTCTTC
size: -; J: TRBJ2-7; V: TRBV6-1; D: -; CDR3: CASSPRLSGEQYF; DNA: TGTGCCAGCAGTCCCAGGCTTTCGGGCGAGCAGTACTTC
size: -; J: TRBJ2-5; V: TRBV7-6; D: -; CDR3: CASSFGGTQYF; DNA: TGTGCCAGCAGCTTCGGTGGGACCCAGTACTTC
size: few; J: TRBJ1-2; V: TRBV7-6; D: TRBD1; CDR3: CASGQGLDEGYTF; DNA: TGTGCCAGCGGACAGGGGCTCGATGAAGGCTACACCTTC
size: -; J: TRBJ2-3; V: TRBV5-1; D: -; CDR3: CASSLGSWDTQYF; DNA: TGCGCCAGCAGCTTGGGGAGTTGGGATACGCAGTATTTT
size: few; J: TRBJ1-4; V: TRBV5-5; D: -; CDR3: CASSPLGEGEKLFF; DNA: TGTGCCAGCAGCCCGCTTGGGGAAGGCGAAAAACTGTTTTTT
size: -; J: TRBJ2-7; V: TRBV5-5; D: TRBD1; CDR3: CASTTGTYEQYF; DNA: TGTGCCAGTACGACAGGGACCTACGAGCAGTACTTC
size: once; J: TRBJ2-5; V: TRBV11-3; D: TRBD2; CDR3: CASSLGSGVLETQYF; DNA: TGTGCCAGCAGCTTAGGGAGCGGGGTCTTGGAGACCCAGTACTTC
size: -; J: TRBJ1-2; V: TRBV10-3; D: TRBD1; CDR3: CAIRYMTGYGYTF; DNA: TGTGCCATCAGGTACATGACAGGGTATGGCTACACCTTC
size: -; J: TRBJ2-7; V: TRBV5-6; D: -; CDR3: CASSLAGTSWSPREQYF; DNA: TGTGCCAGCAGCTTGGCCGGAACGAGCTGGAGCCCGAGGGAGCAGTACTTC
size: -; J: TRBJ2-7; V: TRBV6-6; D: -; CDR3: CASSSQGGEQYF; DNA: TGTGCCAGCAGTTCCCAGGGAGGCGAGCAGTACTTC
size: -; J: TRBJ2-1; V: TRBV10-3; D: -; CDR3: CAISYREDEQFF; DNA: TGTGCCATCAGTTACAGGGAAGATGAGCAGTTCTTC
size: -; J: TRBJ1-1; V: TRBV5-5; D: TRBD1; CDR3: CASSPWDRVNTEAFF; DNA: TGTGCCAGCAGCCCATGGGACAGGGTGAACACTGAAGCTTTCTTT
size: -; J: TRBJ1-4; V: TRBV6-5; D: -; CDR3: CASSPQLITNEKLFF; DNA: TGTGCCAGCAGCCCCCAGCTTATAACTAATGAAAAACTGTTTTTT
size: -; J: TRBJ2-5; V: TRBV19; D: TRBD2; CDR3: CASSPYWSGGSETQYF; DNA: TGTGCCAGTAGTCCCTATTGGAGCGGGGGGTCAGAGACCCAGTACTTC
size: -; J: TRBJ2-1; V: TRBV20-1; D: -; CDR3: CSAVVNSREFF; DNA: TGCAGTGCTGTCGTCAATTCAAGGGAGTTCTTC
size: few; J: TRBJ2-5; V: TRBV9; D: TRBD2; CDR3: CASSVGGGQETQYF; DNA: TGTGCCAGCAGCGTAGGGGGGGGGCAAGAGACCCAGTACTTC
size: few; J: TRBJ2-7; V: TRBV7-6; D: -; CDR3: CASSLDDRGNYEQYF; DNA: TGTGCCAGCAGCTTAGATGATCGGGGGAACTACGAGCAGTACTTC
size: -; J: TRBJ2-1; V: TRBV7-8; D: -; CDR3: CASSPNFARPYEQFF; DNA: TGTGCCAGCAGCCCCAATTTTGCCCGTCCCTATGAGCAGTTCTTC
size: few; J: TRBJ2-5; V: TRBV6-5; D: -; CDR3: CASSYSPPAEETQYF; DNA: TGTGCCAGCAGTTACAGCCCGCCAGCCGAAGAGACCCAGTACTTC
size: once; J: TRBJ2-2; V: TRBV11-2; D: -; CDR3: CASSFYRGGATGELFF; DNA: TGTGCCAGCAGCTTCTATAGGGGGGGCGCGACCGGGGAGCTGTTTTTT
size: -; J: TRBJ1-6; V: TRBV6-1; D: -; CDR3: CASSELAGRINSPLHF; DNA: TGTGCCAGCAGTGAATTAGCAGGACGCATAAATTCACCCCTCCACTTT
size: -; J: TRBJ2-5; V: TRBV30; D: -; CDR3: CAWSVKSWGNEETQYF; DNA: TGTGCCTGGAGTGTAAAGAGTTGGGGGAACGAAGAGACCCAGTACTTC
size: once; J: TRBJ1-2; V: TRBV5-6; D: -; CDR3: CASAKENYGYTF; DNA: TGTGCCAGCGCCAAAGAGAACTATGGCTACACCTTC
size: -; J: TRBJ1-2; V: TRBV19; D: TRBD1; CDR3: CASSLYRGDGGGYTF; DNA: TGTGCCAGTAGTCTTTACAGGGGGGACGGCGGTGGCTACACCTTC
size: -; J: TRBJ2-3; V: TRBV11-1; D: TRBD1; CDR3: CASSSYRGRGDTQYF; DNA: TGTGCCAGCAGCTCCTACAGGGGGCGTGGAGATACGCAGTATTTT
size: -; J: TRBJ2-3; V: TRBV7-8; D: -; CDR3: CASSWGRQGTDTQYF; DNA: TGTGCCAGCAGCTGGGGTAGACAGGGCACAGATACGCAGTATTTT
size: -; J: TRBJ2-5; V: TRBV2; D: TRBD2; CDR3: CASSEIVGGQETQYF; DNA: TGTGCCAGCAGTGAAATCGTCGGGGGGCAAGAGACCCAGTACTTC
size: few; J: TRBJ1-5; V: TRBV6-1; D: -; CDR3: CASSEPGHQPQHF; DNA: TGTGCCAGCAGTGAACCGGGACACCAGCCCCAGCATTTT
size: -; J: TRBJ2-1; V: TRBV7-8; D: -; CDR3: CASSSRQGGNEQFF; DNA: TGTGCCAGCAGCTCCAGACAGGGAGGGAATGAGCAGTTCTTC
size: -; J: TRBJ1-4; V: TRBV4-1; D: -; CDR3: CASSLRAGNEKLFF; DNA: TGCGCCAGCAGCCTCCGGGCCGGTAATGAAAAACTGTTTTTT
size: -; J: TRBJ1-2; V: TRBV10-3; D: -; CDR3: CAISEEGGIRGSNTF; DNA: TGTGCCATCAGTGAGGAGGGGGGGATTCGGGGGTCAAACACCTTC
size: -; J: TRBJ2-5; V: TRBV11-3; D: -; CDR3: CASSLGQQETQYF; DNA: TGTGCCAGCAGCTTAGGACAGCAAGAGACCCAGTACTTC
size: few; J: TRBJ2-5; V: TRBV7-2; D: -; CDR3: CASSLITETQYF; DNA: TGTGCCAGCAGCTTAATTACGGAGACCCAGTACTTC
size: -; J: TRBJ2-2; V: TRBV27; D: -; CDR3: CASSSSGQLNTGELFF; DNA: TGTGCCAGCAGTTCGAGCGGACAGTTGAACACCGGGGAGCTGTTTTTT
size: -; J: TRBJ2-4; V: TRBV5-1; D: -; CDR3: CASSLDQNTKNIQYF; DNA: TGCGCCAGCAGCTTGGACCAGAATACCAAAAACATTCAGTACTTC
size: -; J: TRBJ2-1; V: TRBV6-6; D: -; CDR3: CASSYPRGEGNEQFF; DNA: TGTGCCAGCAGTTACCCCCGGGGCGAGGGCAATGAGCAGTTCTTC
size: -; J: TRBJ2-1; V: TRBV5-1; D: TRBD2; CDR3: CASSSGLAENEQFF; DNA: TGCGCCAGCAGCTCAGGACTAGCGGAAAATGAGCAGTTCTTC
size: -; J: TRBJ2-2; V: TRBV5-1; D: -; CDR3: CASASRATGELFF; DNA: TGCGCCAGCGCTTCACGGGCCACCGGGGAGCTGTTTTTT
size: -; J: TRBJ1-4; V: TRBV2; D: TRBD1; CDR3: CASTSTGMGKLFF; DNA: TGTGCCAGCACCTCGACAGGGATGGGGAAACTGTTTTTT
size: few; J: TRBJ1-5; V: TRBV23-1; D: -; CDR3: CASSPYHNQPQHF; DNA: TGCGCCAGCAGTCCCTACCACAATCAGCCCCAGCATTTT
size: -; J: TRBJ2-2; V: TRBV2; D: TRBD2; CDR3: CASRLAGGFTGELFF; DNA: TGTGCCAGCCGACTAGCGGGGGGGTTCACCGGGGAGCTGTTTTTT
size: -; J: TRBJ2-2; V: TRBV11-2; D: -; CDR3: CASSFQQTNTGELFF; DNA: TGTGCCAGCAGCTTTCAACAGACGAACACCGGGGAGCTGTTTTTT
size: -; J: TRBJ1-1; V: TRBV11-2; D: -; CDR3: CASSPRKDRTVEAFF; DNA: TGTGCCAGCAGTCCCCGTAAGGACCGAACCGTTGAAGCTTTCTTT
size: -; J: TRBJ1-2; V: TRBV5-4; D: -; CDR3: CASSLEQGRGYGYTF; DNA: TGTGCCAGCAGCTTGGAGCAGGGGAGGGGCTATGGCTACACCTTC
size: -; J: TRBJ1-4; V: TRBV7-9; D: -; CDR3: CASSQQGREKLFF; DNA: TGTGCCAGCAGTCAACAGGGACGCGAAAAACTGTTTTTT
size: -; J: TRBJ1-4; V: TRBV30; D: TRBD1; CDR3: CAWTLGQTAEKLFF; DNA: TGTGCCTGGACCCTGGGACAGACGGCCGAAAAACTGTTTTTT
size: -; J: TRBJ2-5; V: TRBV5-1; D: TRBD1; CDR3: CASSRSTGGETQYF; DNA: TGCGCCAGCAGCCGGTCAACAGGGGGCGAGACCCAGTACTTC
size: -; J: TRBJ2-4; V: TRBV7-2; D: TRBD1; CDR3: CASSLRLRGAKNIQYF; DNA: TGTGCCAGCAGCTTACGTCTCAGGGGGGCCAAAAACATTCAGTACTTC
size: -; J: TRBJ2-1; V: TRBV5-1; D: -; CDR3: CASSFRSGGSFTSYNEQFF; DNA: TGCGCCAGCAGCTTCCGTTCGGGCGGATCTTTCACCTCCTACAATGAGCAGTTCTTC
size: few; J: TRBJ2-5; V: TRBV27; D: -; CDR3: CASSLRPRLEVETQYF; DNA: TGTGCCAGCAGTTTACGTCCCCGACTAGAGGTCGAGACCCAGTACTTC
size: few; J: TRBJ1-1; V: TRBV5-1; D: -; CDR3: CASRDLQGSAFF; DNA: TGCGCCAGCAGGGACCTACAGGGATCAGCTTTCTTT
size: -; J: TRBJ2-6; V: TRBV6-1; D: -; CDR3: CASNPEGSGANVLTF; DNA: TGTGCCAGCAACCCAGAGGGCTCTGGGGCCAACGTCCTGACTTTC
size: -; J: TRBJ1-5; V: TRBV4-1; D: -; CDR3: CASSHVGVVNQPQHF; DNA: TGTGCCAGCAGCCATGTAGGGGTGGTGAATCAGCCCCAGCATTTT
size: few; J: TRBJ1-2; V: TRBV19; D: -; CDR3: CASSMWDPRNLYYGYTF; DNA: TGTGCCAGTAGTATGTGGGACCCGCGAAACCTATACTATGGCTACACCTTC
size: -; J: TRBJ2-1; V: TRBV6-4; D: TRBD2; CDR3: CASAGLSGGPYNEQFF; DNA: TGTGCCAGTGCCGGACTAAGCGGGGGGCCCTACAATGAGCAGTTCTTC